A single sample gave rise to the 21 T cell receptor beta chains below, sequenced in a study of blood T cell repertoires in COVID-19. Here immunoSEQ multiplex PCR was the method, and the copy in TCRdb shows in-frame clones only, minus some. The sample holds more than 90,000 clones, approximately 88% seen once. The specimen sequenced was peripheral blood. The receptors were sampled from a woman aged 60-75 years with COVID-19, enrolled during active disease.

The V and J genes are TRBV7-8 and TRBJ2-4; D is perhaps TRBD2 (6 bases). V lost 4 bases to trimming and J lost 3 bases, with 7 bases between them. The CDR3 runs to 13 residues. Germline V gives CDR1 SGHVS, CDR2 FQNEAQ. This chain's CDR3 is CASSSGDKNIQYF. DNA of the CDR3: TGTGCCAGCAGCTCGGGGGACAAAAACATTCAGTACTTC.

This rearrangement joins TRBV5-1 to TRBJ2-5; 11 nucleotides align to TRBD2. Germline values: CDR1 SGHRS, CDR2 YFSETQ. Trimming removed 4 bases from V and 4 bases from J; junction bases left unmatched: 6. This CDR3 has 15 residues. The CDR3 nucleotides are TGCGCCAGCAGCCCGACTAGCGGGGTCCCAGAGACCCAGTACTTC. Its translation is CASSPTSGVPETQYF.

V usage is TRBV7-2 and J usage is TRBJ2-5; 8 bases agree with TRBD2. The germline gives CDR1 SGHTA, CDR2 FQGNSA. The CDR3 has 16 residues. With 3 bases clipped from V and 5 bases from J, the junction kept 11 bases outside the gene matches. DNA for the CDR3: TGTGCCAGCAGCTTCGCTTCGGGGGGGGCCTGGGAGACCCAGTACTTC. It specifies CASSFASGGAWETQYF.

CDR3 nucleotides: TGCAGCGTTACTTGGCAGGGGGGCGAGACCCAGTACTTC. As protein: CSVTWQGGETQYF. The gene calls are TRBV29-1 and TRBJ2-5; TRBD1 might be the D (7 bases). Germline CDR1 SQVTM, CDR2 ANQGSEA. Trimming removed 5 bases at V and 5 bases at J, with 15 bases between. The CDR3 is 13 amino acids.

The chain uses TRBV10-3 and TRBJ2-7; TRBD1 matches at 12 bases. The germline gives CDR1 ENHRY, CDR2 SYGVKD. With V trimmed by 5 bases and J by 5 bases, 7 bases remained unmatched. The CDR3 consists of 15 residues. CDR3 residues: CAISPGQGASHEQYF. CDR3 bases: TGTGCCATCAGTCCGGGACAGGGGGCGTCGCACGAGCAGTACTTC.

Here the CDR3 reads CASRPSTTGNSPLHF. The CDR3, as DNA: TGTGCCAGCAGGCCCTCCACGACCGGGAATTCACCCCTCCACTTT. The chain uses TRBV25-1 and TRBJ1-6; D remains unclear. Germline CDR1 reads MGHDK; CDR2 reads SYGVNS. The V gene lost 6 bases and the J gene lost 7 bases, with 16 bases spanning the gap. The CDR3 length is 15 residues.

The genes are TRBV28 and TRBJ1-5; the match to TRBD1 covers 9 bases. Germline V gene lookup returns CDR1 MDHEN and CDR2 SYDVKM. The V gene end was trimmed by 6 bases and the J gene end by 12 bases; junction bases not matched to a gene: 12. The CDR3 is 14 amino acids. This chain's CDR3 is CASRRPGTGKGQHF. CDR3 nucleotide sequence: TGTGCCAGCAGGCGTCCCGGGACAGGGAAGGGCCAGCATTTT.

CDR3 bases: TGTGCCAGTAGGACAGGGGGCGAGAACTATGGCTACACCTTC. Protein product: CASRTGGENYGYTF. The rearrangement uses TRBV19 and TRBJ1-2; 10 positions agree with TRBD1. Germline V gene lookup returns CDR1 LNHDA and CDR2 SQIVND (reference sequence). This CDR3 is 14 amino acids long. V was pared by 6 bases and J by 2 bases, with 3 bases of the junction left unmatched.

The chain combines TRBV4-3 with TRBJ2-3, with 10 bases that match TRBD2. CDR1 is LGHNA and CDR2 is YSLEER in the germline V gene. The V and J ends lost 1 base and 6 bases, in that order; junction bases with no gene match: 4. This CDR3 comprises 15 residues. The CDR3 reads CASSQAASGGDTQYF. The CDR3 DNA reads as TGCGCCAGCAGCCAAGCGGCTAGCGGGGGTGATACGCAGTATTTT.

V and J are TRBV6-5 and TRBJ1-1, with 7 bases identical to TRBD1. The CDR3 spans 12 residues. Germline assignment: CDR1 MNHEY and CDR2 SVGAGI. After removal of 8 bases from V and 3 bases from J, the junction contained 3 bases not matched to a gene. Here the CDR3 reads CASYQGDTEAFF. The CDR3 DNA sequence: TGTGCCAGCTATCAGGGGGACACTGAAGCTTTCTTT.

The chain couples TRBV7-2 to TRBJ2-7; 9 bases match TRBD1. V lost 5 bases to trimming and J lost 3 bases; unmatched junction nucleotides: 5. The CDR3 extends over 14 amino acids. Germline V CDR1 and CDR2: SGHTA, FQGNSA. The CDR3, as DNA: TGTGCCAGCAGCATAACAGGGGGCCACTACGAGCAGTACTTC. Protein: CASSITGGHYEQYF.

J is TRBJ1-2 and V is TRBV4-1; the D is unclear. V was cut by 4 bases and J by 1 base, with 10 bases left in between. CDR3 length: 14 residues. From germline, CDR1 is MGHRA and CDR2 YSYEKL. In nucleotides, the CDR3 is TGCGCCAGCAGCCGCGAAGTCCTTAACTATGGCTACACCTTC. Amino acids: CASSREVLNYGYTF.

The chain employs TRBV9 and TRBJ2-7; 8 bases align to TRBD1. Germline values: CDR1 SGDLS, CDR2 YYNGEE. V was pared by 3 bases and J by 4 bases, with 9 bases of the junction left unmatched. This CDR3 has 15 residues. The CDR3 nucleotides are TGTGCCAGCAGCGGGGGGCCGGGACAGGCTTACGAGCAGTACTTC. This translates into CASSGGPGQAYEQYF.

V gene TRBV7-9 combines with J gene TRBJ1-2; the match to TRBD1 covers 8 bases. J lost 6 bases, V lost 5 bases, and 5 bases had no gene match. CDR3 length: 13 amino acids. Germline values: CDR1 SEHNR, CDR2 FQNEAQ (reference sequence). DNA for the CDR3: TGTGCCAGCAGCCCCCGACAGGGGAATGGCTACACCTTC. Protein product: CASSPRQGNGYTF.

The V gene is TRBV7-9, the J gene TRBJ1-2; perhaps TRBD1 as D (6 bases). The V gene's germline CDR1 is SEHNR and CDR2 FQNEAQ (reference sequence). The CDR3 consists of 12 residues. Trimming cost V 5 bases and J 6 bases, with 10 bases left between them. CDR3 DNA sequence: TGTGCCAGCAGCCGCGGGGGCCATGGCTACACCTTC. It encodes CASSRGGHGYTF.

The J gene is TRBJ1-3, the V gene TRBV15; D not resolved. From germline, CDR1 is LNHNV and CDR2 YYDKDF (reference sequence). V was trimmed by 0 bases and J by 0 bases, leaving 15 bases between them. This CDR3 is built from 18 residues. This CDR3 is CATSRDGEAPNSGNTIYF. The CDR3 coding sequence is TGTGCCACCAGCAGAGATGGTGAAGCGCCGAACTCTGGAAACACCATATATTTT. The variable domain in full, with the rest retrieved from reference TRBV15 and TRBJ1-3, is DAMVIQNPRYQVTQFGKPVTLSCSQTLNHNVMYWYQQKSSQAPKLLFHYYDKDFNNEADTPDNFQSRRPNTSFCFLDIRSPGLGDTAMYLCATSRDGEAPNSGNTIYFGEGSWLTVV.

The chain couples TRBV19 to TRBJ2-3; 12 bases agree with TRBD2. This CDR3 has 17 residues. The J segment lost 3 bases and the V segment lost 1 base, leaving 5 bases of the junction unmatched. Per the germline V gene, CDR1 is LNHDA and CDR2 is SQIVND (reference sequence). As DNA, the CDR3 is TGTGCCAGTAGTATAGCCGCACTAGCGGGGGGAACAGATACGCAGTATTTT. Its protein product is CASSIAALAGGTDTQYF.

V gene TRBV7-8 combines with J gene TRBJ1-6; D ambiguous. CDR3 length: 14 residues. Germline loops: CDR1 SGHVS, CDR2 FQNEAQ. Deletions cut 2 bases from V and 7 bases from J, with 9 bases between. The DNA of the CDR3 is TGTGCCAGCAGCTTATTCGGCGGAAATTCACCCCTCCACTTT. As protein: CASSLFGGNSPLHF.

The chain links TRBV7-2 to TRBJ2-5; TRBD1 agrees at 10 bases. The CDR3 totals 14 residues. CDR1 SGHTA and CDR2 FQGNSA come from the germline V gene. V lost 5 bases to trimming and J lost 4 bases; unmatched junction nucleotides: 4. CDR3 DNA: TGTGCCAGCAGCCTCGACAGGGGGCGAGAGACCCAGTACTTC. Protein: CASSLDRGRETQYF.

This rearrangement joins TRBV28 to TRBJ1-3; D may be TRBD1 (5 bases). V dropped 5 bases and J dropped 4 bases, with 15 bases sitting between them. The CDR3 runs 15 residues. The germline V gene has CDR1 MDHEN and CDR2 SYDVKM. CDR3 DNA sequence: TGTGCCAGCAGTCCCTCGGGACTAGGGGGAAACACCATATATTTT. It yields the protein CASSPSGLGGNTIYF.

This chain connects TRBV27 to TRBJ2-2; 11 bases are shared with TRBD1. V lost 7 bases, J lost 6 bases, and 10 bases stayed unmatched. Germline values: CDR1 MNHEY, CDR2 SMNVEV (reference sequence). The CDR3 consists of 16 residues. The CDR3 loop is CASTRTGGFGAGELFF. Here the CDR3 DNA reads TGTGCCAGCACCCGGACAGGGGGCTTTGGGGCCGGGGAGCTGTTTTTT.